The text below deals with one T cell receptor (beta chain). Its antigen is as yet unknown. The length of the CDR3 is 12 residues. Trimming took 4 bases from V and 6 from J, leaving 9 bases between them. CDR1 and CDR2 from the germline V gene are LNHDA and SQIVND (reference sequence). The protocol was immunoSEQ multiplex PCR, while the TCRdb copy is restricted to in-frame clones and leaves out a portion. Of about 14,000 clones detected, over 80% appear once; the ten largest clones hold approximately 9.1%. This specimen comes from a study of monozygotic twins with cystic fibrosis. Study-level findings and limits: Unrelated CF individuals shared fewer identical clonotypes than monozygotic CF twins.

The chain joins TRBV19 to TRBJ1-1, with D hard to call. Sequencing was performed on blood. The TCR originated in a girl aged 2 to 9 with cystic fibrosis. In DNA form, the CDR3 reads TGTGCCAGTAGTACCTTAAAGTCTGAAGCTTTCTTT. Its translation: CASSTLKSEAFF. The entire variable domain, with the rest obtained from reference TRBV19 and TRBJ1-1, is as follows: DGGITQSPKYLFRKEGQNVTLSCEQNLNHDAMYWYRQDPGQGLRLIYYSQIVNDFQKGDIAEGYSVSREKKESFPLTVTSAQKNPTAFYLCASSTLKSEAFFGQGTRLTVV.